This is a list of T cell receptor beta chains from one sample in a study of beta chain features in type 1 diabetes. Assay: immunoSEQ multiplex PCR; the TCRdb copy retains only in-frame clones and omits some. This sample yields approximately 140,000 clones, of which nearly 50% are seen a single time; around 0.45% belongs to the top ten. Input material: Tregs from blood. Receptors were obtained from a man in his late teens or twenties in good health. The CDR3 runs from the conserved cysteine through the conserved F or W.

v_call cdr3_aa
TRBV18 CASSPPLGGTEAFF
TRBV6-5 CASSYRGGNQPQHF
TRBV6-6 CASNHGTGFSYEQYF
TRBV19 CASSIRGRSTGELFF
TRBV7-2 CASSLFGVAGAHNEQFF
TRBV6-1 CASSGFGGGGEKLFF
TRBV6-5 CASSRGIRADEQFF
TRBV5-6 CASSLELAGYTDTQYF
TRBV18 CASSPAGNQPQHF
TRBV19 CASSILSGGANTQYF
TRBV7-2 CASSLSRRSGGIYNEQFF
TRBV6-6 CASSPSVRPRLDTQYF
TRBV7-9 CASRQGAGQPQHF
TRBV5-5 CASSLSGVYNEQFF
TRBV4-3 CASSRGRNTEAFF
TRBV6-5 CASSSPTGLNTEAFF